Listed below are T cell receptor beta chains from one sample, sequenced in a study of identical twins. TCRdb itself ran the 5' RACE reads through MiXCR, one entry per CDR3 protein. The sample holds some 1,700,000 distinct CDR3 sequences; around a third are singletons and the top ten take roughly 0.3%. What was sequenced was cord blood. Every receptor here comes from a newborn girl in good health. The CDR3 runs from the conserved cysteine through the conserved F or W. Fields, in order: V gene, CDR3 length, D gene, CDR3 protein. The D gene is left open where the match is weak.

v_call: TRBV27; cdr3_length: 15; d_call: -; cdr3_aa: CASRPTLGGGYEQYF
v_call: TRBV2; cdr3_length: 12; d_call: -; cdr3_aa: CASSEDPYEQYF
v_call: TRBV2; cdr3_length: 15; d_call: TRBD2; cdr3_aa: CASSEAGTRVDTQYF
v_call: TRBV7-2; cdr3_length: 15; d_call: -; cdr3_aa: CASSLDTGPNSPPHF
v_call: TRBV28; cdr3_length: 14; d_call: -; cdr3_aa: CASPGGTLNTEAFF
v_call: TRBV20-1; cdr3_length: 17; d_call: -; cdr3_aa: CSASKTGSTPGQETQYF
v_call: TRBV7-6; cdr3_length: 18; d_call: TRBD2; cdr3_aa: CASSRGTSGSSRGDTQYF
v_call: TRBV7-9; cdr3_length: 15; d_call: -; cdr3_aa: CTSSLGDGRFYEQYF
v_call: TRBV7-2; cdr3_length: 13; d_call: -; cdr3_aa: CASSLSGIAEAFF
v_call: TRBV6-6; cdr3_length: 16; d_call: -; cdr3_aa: CASSYLKEYMNTEAFF
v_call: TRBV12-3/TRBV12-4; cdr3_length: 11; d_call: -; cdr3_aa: CASSSEWEQFF
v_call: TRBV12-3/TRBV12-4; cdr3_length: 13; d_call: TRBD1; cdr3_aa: CASGQGYNQPQHF
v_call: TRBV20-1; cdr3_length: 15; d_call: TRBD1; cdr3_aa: CSARGHRGRTYEQYF
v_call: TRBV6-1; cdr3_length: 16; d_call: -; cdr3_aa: CASSDLSRTDPYEQYF
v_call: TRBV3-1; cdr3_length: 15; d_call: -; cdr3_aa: CASSQSDSLRDEQFF
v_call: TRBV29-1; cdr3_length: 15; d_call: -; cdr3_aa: CSVAPSANSGNTTYF
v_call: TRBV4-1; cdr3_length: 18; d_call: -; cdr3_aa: CASSQDRFGRGLTDTQYF
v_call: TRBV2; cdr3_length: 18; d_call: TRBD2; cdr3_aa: CASSEASRLANGADTQYF
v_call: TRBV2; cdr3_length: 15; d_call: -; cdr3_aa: CASSEAHGFQETQYF
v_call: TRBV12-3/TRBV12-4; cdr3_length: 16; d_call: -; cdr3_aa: CASSRGSRLIINEQFF
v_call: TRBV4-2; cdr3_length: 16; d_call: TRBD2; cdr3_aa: CASSQADKGGRYEQYF
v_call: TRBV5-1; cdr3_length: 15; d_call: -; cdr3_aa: CASSFNPSGVSEQFF
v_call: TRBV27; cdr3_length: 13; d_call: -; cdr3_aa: CASSPPMGSEAFF
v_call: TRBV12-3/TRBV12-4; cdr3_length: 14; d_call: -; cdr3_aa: CASSTGLVFYEQYF
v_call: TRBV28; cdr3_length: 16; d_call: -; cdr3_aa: CASSWVSGRSYNEQFF
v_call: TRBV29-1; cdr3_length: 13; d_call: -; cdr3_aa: CSVAGNSYNEQYF
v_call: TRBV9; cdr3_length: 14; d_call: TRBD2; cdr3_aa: CASSVELAGAEQYF
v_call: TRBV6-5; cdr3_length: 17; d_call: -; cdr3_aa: CASSYARIASGANVLTF
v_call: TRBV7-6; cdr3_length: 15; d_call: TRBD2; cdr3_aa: CASSLELAGFGEQYF
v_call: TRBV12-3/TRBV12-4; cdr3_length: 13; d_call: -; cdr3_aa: CASTLVANTEAFF
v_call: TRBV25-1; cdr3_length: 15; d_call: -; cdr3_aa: CASSGGQGYRETQYF
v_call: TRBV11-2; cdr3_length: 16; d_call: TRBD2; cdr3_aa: CASSFRTSGRMETQYF
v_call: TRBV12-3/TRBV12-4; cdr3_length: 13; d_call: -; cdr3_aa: CASSLGRNETQYF
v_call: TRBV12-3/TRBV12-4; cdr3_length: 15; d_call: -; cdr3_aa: CASSLARVRADTQYF
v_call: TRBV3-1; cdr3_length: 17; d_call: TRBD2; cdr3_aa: CASSQRTSGRAPDTQYF
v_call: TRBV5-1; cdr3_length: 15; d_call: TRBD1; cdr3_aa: CASSLGDRDNEKLFF
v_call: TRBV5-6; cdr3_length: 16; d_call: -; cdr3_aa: CASSPRVAGSSYEQYF
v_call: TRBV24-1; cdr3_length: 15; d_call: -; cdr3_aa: CATSDFWQDTGELFF
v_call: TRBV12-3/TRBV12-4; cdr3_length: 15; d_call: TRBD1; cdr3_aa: CASSLRTGSLGGYTF
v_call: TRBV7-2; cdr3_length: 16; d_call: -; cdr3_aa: CASSLGRVALKNIQYF
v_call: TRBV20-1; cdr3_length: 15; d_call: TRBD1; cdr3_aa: CSATLSGTGFQPQHF
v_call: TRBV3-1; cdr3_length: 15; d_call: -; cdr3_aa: CASSQDWINTDTQYF
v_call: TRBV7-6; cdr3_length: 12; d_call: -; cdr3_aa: CASSTGPLEQYF
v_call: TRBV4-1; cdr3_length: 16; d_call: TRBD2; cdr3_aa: CASSQRLAGRGDTQYF
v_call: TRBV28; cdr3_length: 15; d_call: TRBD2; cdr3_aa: CASSAHTSGSYEQYF
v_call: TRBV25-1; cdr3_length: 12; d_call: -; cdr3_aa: CASSGPGRVAFF
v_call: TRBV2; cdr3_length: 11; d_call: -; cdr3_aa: CASKKYNEQFF
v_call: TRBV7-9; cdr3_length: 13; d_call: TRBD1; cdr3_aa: CASSSDRFYEQYF
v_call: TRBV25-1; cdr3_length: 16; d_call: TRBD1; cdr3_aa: CASSDRDRGAYNEQFF
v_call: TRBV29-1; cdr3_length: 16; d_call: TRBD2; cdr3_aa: CSVDGTSDSSYNEQFF
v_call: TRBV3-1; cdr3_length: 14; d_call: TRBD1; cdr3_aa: CASSQSGGGTEAFF
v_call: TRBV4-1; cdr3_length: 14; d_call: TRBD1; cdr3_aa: CASSQPVQGVEQYF
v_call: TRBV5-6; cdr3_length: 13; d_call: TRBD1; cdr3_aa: CARPGAGGQPQHF
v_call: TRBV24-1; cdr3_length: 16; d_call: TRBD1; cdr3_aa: CATSDAGTVGTDTQYF
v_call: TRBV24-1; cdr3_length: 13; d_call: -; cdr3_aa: CATSDLQDSEAFF
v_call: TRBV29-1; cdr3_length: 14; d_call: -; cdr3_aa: CSVGSSSIQETQYF
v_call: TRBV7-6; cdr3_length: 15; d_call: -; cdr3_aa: CASSLWGGGIDTQYF
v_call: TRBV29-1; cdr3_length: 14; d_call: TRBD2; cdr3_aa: CSVELGLADNEQYF
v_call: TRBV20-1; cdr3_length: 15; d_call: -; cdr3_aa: CSARGGGSWSYEQYF